A single T cell receptor (beta chain) is shown here with its context. Its antigen is unknown. The CDR3 extends over 11 amino acids. CDR1 is MDHEN and CDR2 is SYDVKM in the germline V gene. Between the trimmed V and J ends, which lost 10 bases and 6 bases, there was a span of 11 bases. These data are taken from a study of yellow fever vaccine responses in identical twins. General study results and limits: Twins' T cell vaccine responses reportedly looked partly convergent, partly personalized.

TCRdb re-analysed the RT-PCR reads in MiXCR, keeping a single row per CDR3 protein. This table has around 5,300 distinct CDR3 sequences, 80% to 90% appearing once. Material: T cells from blood (PBMCs), unsorted or a sorted subset (not recorded which), obtained before or after yellow fever vaccination (not recorded which). The J gene is TRBJ2-3, the V gene TRBV28; the D is unclear. The sequence was obtained from a woman between 18 and 30 years old who received the yellow fever vaccine. The CDR3 region is CATMSPDTQYF. DNA of the CDR3: TGTGCCACCATGTCCCCCGATACGCAGTATTTT.